Listed below are T cell receptor beta chains from one sample, sequenced in a study of cytomegalovirus exposure and HLA in healthy donors. Using immunoSEQ multiplex PCR, the repertoire was profiled, and TCRdb retains in-frame clones only, with some absent. This table has some 170,000 clones, roughly 81% appearing once. Sequencing was carried out using PBMCs. The receptors were sampled from a young woman in good health and CMV-seropositive. CDR3s include the opening cysteine and the closing phenylalanine or tryptophan. The D gene is left open where the match is weak. Clone size appears in some rows only: once, few, many, or a class for an expanded clone.

abundance	d_gene	v_gene	j_gene	CDR3aa	CDR3nt
once	NA	TRBV21-1	TRBJ1-1	CASSKAGEGGNTEAFF	TGTGCCAGCAGCAAAGCGGGGGAGGGAGGGAACACTGAAGCTTTCTTT
NA	TRBD2	TRBV9	TRBJ2-7	CASSVGEGSLGQYF	TGTGCCAGCAGCGTAGGGGAGGGAAGTCTCGGGCAGTACTTC
NA	TRBD1	TRBV9	TRBJ2-5	CASNSGTGSLETQYF	TGTGCCAGCAACAGTGGGACAGGGAGTTTAGAGACCCAGTACTTC
NA	NA	TRBV28	TRBJ1-3	CASRGSGPGNTIYF	TGTGCCAGCCGAGGATCGGGTCCTGGAAACACCATATATTTT
NA	NA	TRBV6-1	TRBJ1-2	CASSPGTRAYGYTF	TGTGCCAGCAGCCCAGGTACCAGGGCCTATGGCTACACCTTC
NA	NA	TRBV2	TRBJ2-5	CASTSGTSQETQYF	NA
NA	NA	TRBV7-2	TRBJ2-7	CASSLARGIYEQYF	TGTGCCAGCAGCTTAGCTCGGGGGATCTACGAGCAGTACTTC
NA	TRBD2	TRBV6-5	TRBJ2-3	CASKTPSGGDTQYF	TGTGCCAGCAAAACCCCTAGCGGGGGAGATACGCAGTATTTT
NA	TRBD2	TRBV19	TRBJ2-3	CASSMSGGGKHTDTQYF	TGTGCCAGTAGTATGTCCGGGGGGGGGAAACACACAGATACGCAGTATTTT
NA	NA	TRBV6-4	TRBJ1-2	CASSLGRNYGYTF	TGTGCCAGCAGTTTGGGCAGGAACTATGGCTACACCTTC
NA	NA	TRBV9	TRBJ1-3	CASGEQGSGNTIYF	TGTGCCAGCGGCGAACAGGGCTCGGGAAACACCATATATTTT
few	NA	TRBV7-9	TRBJ2-2	CASSLTDQNTGELFF	TGTGCCAGCAGCCTGACAGATCAAAACACCGGGGAGCTGTTTTTT
NA	NA	TRBV11-2	TRBJ1-1	CASSSTGLEAFF	TGTGCCAGCAGCTCAACAGGTCTGGAAGCTTTCTTT
NA	NA	TRBV27	TRBJ2-1	CASSITATANEQFF	TGTGCCAGCAGTATTACCGCTACTGCCAATGAGCAGTTCTTC
NA	NA	TRBV23-1	TRBJ1-1	CASSLLHRTEAFF	TGCGCCAGCAGTCTTCTCCATCGGACTGAAGCTTTCTTT
NA	TRBD2	TRBV2	TRBJ2-3	CASREASSGGDTQYF	TGTGCCAGCAGAGAGGCGTCCAGCGGGGGGGATACGCAGTATTTT
NA	NA	TRBV2	TRBJ2-3	CASSGLGLDTQYF	TGTGCCAGCAGTGGACTAGGTTTAGATACGCAGTATTTT
NA	NA	TRBV7-2	TRBJ2-7	CASSFLYGGPGFSYEQYF	TGTGCCAGCAGCTTTTTGTACGGGGGGCCGGGTTTTAGCTACGAGCAGTACTTC
NA	NA	TRBV27	TRBJ2-1	CASSTWRGGINEQFF	TGTGCCAGCAGCACGTGGCGGGGAGGTATCAATGAGCAGTTCTTC
once	TRBD1	TRBV19	TRBJ1-2	CASSIGSGQRIGYTF	TGTGCCAGTAGTATTGGTTCGGGACAGAGAATTGGCTACACCTTC
NA	NA	TRBV14	TRBJ2-1	CASSKQGREQFF	TGTGCCAGCAGCAAACAGGGTCGTGAGCAGTTCTTC
NA	TRBD1	TRBV7-9	TRBJ2-7	CASSLALGQGNYEQYF	TGTGCCAGCAGCTTAGCATTGGGACAGGGAAACTACGAGCAGTACTTC
few	NA	TRBV7-9	TRBJ2-5	CASSHPAGEQYF	TGTGCCAGCAGCCACCCGGCTGGAGAGCAGTACTTC
NA	NA	TRBV29-1	TRBJ1-4	CSVEAGLKEKLFF	TGCAGCGTTGAAGCAGGGCTGAAAGAAAAACTGTTTTTT
few	NA	TRBV19	TRBJ2-3	CASSITPGDTQYF	TGTGCCAGTAGTATCACCCCCGGGGATACGCAGTATTTT
NA	NA	TRBV6-5	TRBJ1-1	CASSYHSGPAFF	TGTGCCAGCAGTTACCATAGCGGGCCGGCTTTCTTT
NA	TRBD1	TRBV2	TRBJ1-1	CASSSITGTGLAFF	TGTGCCAGCAGTAGCATTACCGGGACAGGGTTAGCTTTCTTT
NA	TRBD1	TRBV28	TRBJ1-5	CASSSPWDRDRNQPQHF	TGTGCCAGCAGTTCCCCGTGGGACAGGGATCGCAATCAGCCCCAGCATTTT
NA	NA	TRBV5-6	TRBJ2-7	CASSLRRGSYEQYF	TGTGCCAGCAGCCTCCGACGCGGATCCTACGAGCAGTACTTC
once	NA	TRBV7-9	TRBJ1-1	CASSHTMNTEAFF	TGTGCCAGCAGCCACACTATGAACACTGAAGCTTTCTTT
NA	NA	TRBV29-1	TRBJ1-4	CSVEVRGEKLFF	TGCAGCGTTGAAGTACGGGGTGAAAAACTGTTTTTT
few	TRBD2	TRBV7-9	TRBJ2-1	CASSPKGAGAYNEQFF	TGTGCCAGCAGCCCGAAGGGAGCGGGGGCCTACAATGAGCAGTTCTTC
NA	TRBD2	TRBV5-4	TRBJ2-1	CVAGSASGGTEQFF	TGTGTCGCGGGGTCGGCTAGCGGGGGGACAGAGCAGTTCTTC
NA	NA	TRBV6-6	TRBJ1-6	CASSWGFDSPLHF	TGTGCCAGCAGTTGGGGCTTTGATTCACCCCTCCACTTT
NA	TRBD2	TRBV11-3	TRBJ2-1	CASSLSSAGARNEQFF	TGTGCCAGCAGCTTAAGTTCAGCGGGGGCCCGTAATGAGCAGTTCTTC
NA	NA	TRBV7-9	TRBJ2-7	CASSLRLGQDDSYEQYF	TGTGCCAGCAGCTTAAGGCTGGGACAAGACGATTCCTACGAGCAGTACTTC
NA	TRBD2	TRBV9	TRBJ2-5	CASSVGQGGQETQYF	TGTGCCAGCAGCGTGGGGCAGGGAGGGCAAGAGACCCAGTACTTC
NA	TRBD2	TRBV9	TRBJ2-1	CASSAAGLAHNEQFF	TGTGCCAGCAGCGCAGCCGGACTAGCGCACAATGAGCAGTTCTTC
NA	NA	TRBV6-1	TRBJ2-7	CASSEAQGASSYEQYF	TGTGCCAGCAGTGAAGCGCAAGGGGCCAGCTCCTACGAGCAGTACTTC
NA	TRBD1	TRBV5-6	TRBJ2-7	CASMDRPSSYEQYF	TGTGCCAGCATGGACAGGCCGAGCTCCTACGAGCAGTACTTC
NA	TRBD1	TRBV2	TRBJ1-6	CASSGPSGGNSPLHF	TGTGCCAGCAGTGGGCCTTCAGGGGGTAATTCACCCCTCCACTTT
NA	TRBD2	TRBV11-2	TRBJ2-4	CASSYQRGAKNIQYF	TGTGCCAGCAGCTACCAGCGGGGGGCGAAAAACATTCAGTACTTC
NA	TRBD1	TRBV27	TRBJ2-7	CASSLTGIEQYF	TGTGCCAGCAGCTTGACAGGGATCGAGCAGTACTTC
NA	TRBD1	TRBV5-1	TRBJ1-6	CASSPDRGVLSGSPLHF	TGCGCCAGCAGCCCGGACAGGGGGGTCCTAAGCGGGTCACCCCTCCACTTT
NA	NA	TRBV13	TRBJ2-5	CASSFPRDSYGGETQYF	TGTGCCAGCAGCTTCCCCCGGGACTCCTACGGGGGAGAGACCCAGTACTTC
NA	NA	TRBV7-6	TRBJ1-3	CAVEGAVGNTIYF	TGTGCCGTCGAAGGGGCAGTTGGAAACACCATATATTTT
NA	TRBD1	TRBV5-6	TRBJ2-3	CASSRKDRVYTDTQYF	TGTGCCAGCAGCAGGAAAGACAGGGTGTACACAGATACGCAGTATTTT
NA	NA	TRBV28	TRBJ1-6	CASSLQGSPLHF	TGTGCCAGCAGTTTGCAGGGATCACCCCTCCACTTT
once	TRBD1	TRBV27	TRBJ2-7	CASSYAGTGSEQYF	TGTGCCAGCAGTTACGCCGGGACAGGGAGCGAGCAGTACTTC
NA	NA	TRBV19	TRBJ1-5	CATSVGGKSNQPQHF	TGTGCCACTTCCGTCGGGGGGAAGAGCAATCAGCCCCAGCATTTT
NA	NA	TRBV7-9	TRBJ2-7	CASSSFVGSYEQYF	TGTGCCAGCAGCTCTTTCGTCGGCTCCTACGAGCAGTACTTC
NA	NA	TRBV5-1	TRBJ2-7	CASSPDSKEQYF	TGCGCCAGCAGCCCAGACTCTAAGGAGCAGTACTTC
few	TRBD1	TRBV6-6	TRBJ1-2	CASRPGTVGYTF	TGTGCCAGCAGGCCCGGGACAGTGGGCTACACCTTC